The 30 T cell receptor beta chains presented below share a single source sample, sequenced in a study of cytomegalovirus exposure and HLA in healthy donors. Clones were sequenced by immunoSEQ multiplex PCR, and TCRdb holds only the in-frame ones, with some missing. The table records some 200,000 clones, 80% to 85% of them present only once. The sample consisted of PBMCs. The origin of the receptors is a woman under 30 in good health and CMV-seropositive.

The CDR3 bases are TGTGCCAGCAGCCAACAGCTAGCGGGGGAGACCCAGTACTTC. It encodes CASSQQLAGETQYF. V usage is TRBV14 and J usage is TRBJ2-5, with 9 bases identical to TRBD2. Germline CDR1 and CDR2: SGHDN and FVKESK. The CDR3 has 14 residues. Trimming at V came to 2 bases and at J to 5 bases, leaving 3 bases not matched to a gene.

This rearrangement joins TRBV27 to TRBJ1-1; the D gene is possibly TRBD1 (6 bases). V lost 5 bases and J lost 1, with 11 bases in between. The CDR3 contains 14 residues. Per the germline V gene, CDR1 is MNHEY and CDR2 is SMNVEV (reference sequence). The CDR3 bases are TGTGCCAGCAGTCTTTCGACAGGGAACACTGAAGCTTTCTTT. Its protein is CASSLSTGNTEAFF.

This CDR3 is CASSVGLSNQPQHF. In DNA, the CDR3 is TGTGCCAGCAGCGTTGGGCTAAGCAATCAGCCCCAGCATTTT. This chain links TRBV9 with TRBJ1-5, with D unresolved. Germline V CDR1 and CDR2: SGDLS, YYNGEE. This CDR3 comprises 14 residues. Trimming stripped 2 bases from V and 1 base from J, with 7 bases between.

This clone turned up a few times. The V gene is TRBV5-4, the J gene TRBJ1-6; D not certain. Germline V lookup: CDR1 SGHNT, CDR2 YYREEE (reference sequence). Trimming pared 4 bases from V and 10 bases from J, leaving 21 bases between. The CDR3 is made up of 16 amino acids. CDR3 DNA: TGTGCCAGCAGCCCCTCGGGAGACTCGTGGGGATCACCCCTCCACTTT. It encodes CASSPSGDSWGSPLHF.

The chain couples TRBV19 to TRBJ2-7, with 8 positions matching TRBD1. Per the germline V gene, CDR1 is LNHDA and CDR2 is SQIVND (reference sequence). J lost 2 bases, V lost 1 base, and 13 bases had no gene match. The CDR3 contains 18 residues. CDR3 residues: CASSIGWRGRDRTYEQYF. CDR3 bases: TGTGCCAGTAGTATAGGTTGGAGAGGCCGGGACAGGACCTACGAGCAGTACTTC.

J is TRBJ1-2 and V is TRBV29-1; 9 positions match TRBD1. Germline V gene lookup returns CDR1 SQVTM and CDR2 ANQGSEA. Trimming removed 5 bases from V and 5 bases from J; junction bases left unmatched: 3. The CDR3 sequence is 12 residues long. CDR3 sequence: CSVRTGEYGYTF. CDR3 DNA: TGCAGCGTTCGGACAGGGGAGTATGGCTACACCTTC. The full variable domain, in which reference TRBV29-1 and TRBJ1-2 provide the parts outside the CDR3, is SAVISQKPSRDICQRGTSLTIQCQVDSQVTMMFWYRQQPGQSLTLIATANQGSEATYESGFVIDKFPISRPNLTFSTLTVSNMSPEDSSIYLCSVRTGEYGYTFGSGTRLTVV.

The CDR3 bases are TGTGCCAGTAGCGCCGTAGGTTACGGCTATGGCTACACCTTC. As protein: CASSAVGYGYGYTF. This rearrangement joins TRBV6-1 to TRBJ1-2; D is undetermined. From germline, CDR1 is MNHNS and CDR2 SASEGT. Trimming removed 9 bases from V and 4 bases from J, with 18 bases in between. The CDR3 contains 14 residues.

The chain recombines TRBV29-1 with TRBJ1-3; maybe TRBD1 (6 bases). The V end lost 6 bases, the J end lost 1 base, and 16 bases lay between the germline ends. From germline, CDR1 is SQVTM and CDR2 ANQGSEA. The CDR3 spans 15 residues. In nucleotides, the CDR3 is TGCAGCGTCGTGCCCGCAGGGGTATCTGGAAACACCATATATTTT. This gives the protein CSVVPAGVSGNTIYF.

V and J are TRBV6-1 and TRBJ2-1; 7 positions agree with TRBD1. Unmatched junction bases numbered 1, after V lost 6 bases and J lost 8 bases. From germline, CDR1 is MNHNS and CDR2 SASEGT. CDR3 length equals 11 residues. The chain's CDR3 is CASRDRDEQFF. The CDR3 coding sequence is TGTGCCAGCAGAGACAGGGATGAGCAGTTCTTC.

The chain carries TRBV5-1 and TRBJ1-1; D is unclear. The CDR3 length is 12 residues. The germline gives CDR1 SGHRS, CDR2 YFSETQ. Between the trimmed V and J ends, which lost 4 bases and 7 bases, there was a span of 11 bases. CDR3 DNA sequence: TGCGCCAGCAGCCGTGACGGGTTTGAAGCTTTCTTT. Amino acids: CASSRDGFEAFF.

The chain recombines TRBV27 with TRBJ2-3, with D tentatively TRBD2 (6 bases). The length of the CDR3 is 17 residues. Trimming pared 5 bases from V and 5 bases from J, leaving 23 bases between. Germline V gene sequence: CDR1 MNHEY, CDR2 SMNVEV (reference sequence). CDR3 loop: CASSGVLGEVLVDTQYF. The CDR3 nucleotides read TGTGCCAGCAGTGGGGTATTGGGGGAGGTGTTGGTAGATACGCAGTATTTT.

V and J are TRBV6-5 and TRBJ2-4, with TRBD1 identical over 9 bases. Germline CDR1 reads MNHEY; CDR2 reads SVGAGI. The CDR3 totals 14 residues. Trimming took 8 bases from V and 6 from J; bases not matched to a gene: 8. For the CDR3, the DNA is TGTGCCAGCCGAGGTCCGGGACAGGGAAACATTCAGTACTTC. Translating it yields CASRGPGQGNIQYF.

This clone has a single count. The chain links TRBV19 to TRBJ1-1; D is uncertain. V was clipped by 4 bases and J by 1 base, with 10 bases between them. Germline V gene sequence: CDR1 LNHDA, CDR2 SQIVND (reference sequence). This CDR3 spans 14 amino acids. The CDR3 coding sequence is TGTGCCAGTAGTACCCAGACACAGAACACTGAAGCTTTCTTT. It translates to CASSTQTQNTEAFF. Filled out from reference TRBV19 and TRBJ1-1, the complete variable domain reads DGGITQSPKYLFRKEGQNVTLSCEQNLNHDAMYWYRQDPGQGLRLIYYSQIVNDFQKGDIAEGYSVSREKKESFPLTVTSAQKNPTAFYLCASSTQTQNTEAFFGQGTRLTVV.

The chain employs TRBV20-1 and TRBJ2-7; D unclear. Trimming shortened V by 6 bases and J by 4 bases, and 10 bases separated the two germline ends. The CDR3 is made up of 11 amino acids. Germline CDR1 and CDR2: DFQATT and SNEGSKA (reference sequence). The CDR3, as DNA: TGCAGTGCCCGAGGCCCATACGAGCAGTACTTC. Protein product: CSARGPYEQYF.

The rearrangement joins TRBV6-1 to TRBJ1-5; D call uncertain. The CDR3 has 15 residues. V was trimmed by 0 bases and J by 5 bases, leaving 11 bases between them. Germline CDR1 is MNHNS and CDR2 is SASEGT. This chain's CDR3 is CASSEAGRRDQPQHF. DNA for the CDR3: TGTGCCAGCAGTGAAGCAGGGAGGAGGGATCAGCCCCAGCATTTT.

CDR3 sequence: CASSSPTGYGSPLHF. The DNA for the CDR3 is TGTGCCAGCAGCTCCCCGACTGGGTATGGTTCACCCCTCCACTTT. The chain combines TRBV5-4 with TRBJ1-6; D gene unclear. The CDR3 contains 15 residues. Germline V gene sequence: CDR1 SGHNT, CDR2 YYREEE (reference sequence). The V gene lost 3 bases and the J gene lost 9 bases, with 16 bases spanning the gap.

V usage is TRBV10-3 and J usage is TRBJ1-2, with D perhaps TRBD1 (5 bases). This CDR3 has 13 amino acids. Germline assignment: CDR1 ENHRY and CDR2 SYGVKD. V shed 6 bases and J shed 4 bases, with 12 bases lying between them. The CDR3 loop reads CAIRIQESYGYTF. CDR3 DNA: TGTGCCATCAGAATACAGGAATCCTATGGCTACACCTTC.

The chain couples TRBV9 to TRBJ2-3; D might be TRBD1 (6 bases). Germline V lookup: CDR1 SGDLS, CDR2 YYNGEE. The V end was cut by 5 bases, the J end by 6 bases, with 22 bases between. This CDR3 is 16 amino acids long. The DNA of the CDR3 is TGTGCCAGCAGTTCTACCGGGACACCGCCCCGGGATACGCAGTATTTT. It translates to CASSSTGTPPRDTQYF.

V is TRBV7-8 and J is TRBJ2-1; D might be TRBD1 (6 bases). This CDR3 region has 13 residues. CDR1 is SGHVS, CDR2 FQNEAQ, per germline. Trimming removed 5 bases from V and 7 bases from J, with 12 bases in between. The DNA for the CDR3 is TGTGCCAGCAGCCGGACAGCCTGGAATGAGCAGTTCTTC. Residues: CASSRTAWNEQFF.

This CDR3 is CASSVEPGYLETQYF. CDR3 in DNA: TGTGCCAGCAGCGTAGAACCCGGGTATCTCGAGACCCAGTACTTC. This chain joins TRBV9 and TRBJ2-5; D gene unclear. Per germline, CDR1 SGDLS and CDR2 YYNGEE. The germline V and J ends were trimmed by 0 bases and 5 bases, with 14 bases remaining between them. The length of the CDR3 is 15 residues.

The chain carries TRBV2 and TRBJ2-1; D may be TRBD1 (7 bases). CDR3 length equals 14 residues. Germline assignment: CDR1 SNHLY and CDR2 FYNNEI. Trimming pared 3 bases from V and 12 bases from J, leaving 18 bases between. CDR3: CASSESGGTLGQFF. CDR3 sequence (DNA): TGTGCCAGCAGTGAGTCAGGGGGGACGTTAGGGCAGTTCTTC.

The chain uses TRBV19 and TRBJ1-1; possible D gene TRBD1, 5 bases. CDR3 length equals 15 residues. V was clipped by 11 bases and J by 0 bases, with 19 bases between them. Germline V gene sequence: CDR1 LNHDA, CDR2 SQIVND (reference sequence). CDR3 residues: CAFSKGEGVNTEAFF. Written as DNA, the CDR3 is TGTGCCTTCAGCAAGGGCGAAGGGGTGAACACTGAAGCTTTCTTT.

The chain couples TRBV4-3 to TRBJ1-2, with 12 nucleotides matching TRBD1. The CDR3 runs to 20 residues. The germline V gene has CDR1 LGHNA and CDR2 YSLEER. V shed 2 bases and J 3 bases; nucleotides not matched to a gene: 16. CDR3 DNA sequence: TGCGCCAGCAGCCAAAAGGGAGGGCGGCGTGGGACAGGGGGCTACTATGGCTACACCTTC. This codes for CASSQKGGRRGTGGYYGYTF.

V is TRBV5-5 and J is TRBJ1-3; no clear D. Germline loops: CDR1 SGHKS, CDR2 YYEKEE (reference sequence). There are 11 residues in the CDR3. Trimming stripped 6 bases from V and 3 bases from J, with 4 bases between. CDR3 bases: TGTGCCAGCATACTTGGAAACACCATATATTTT. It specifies CASILGNTIYF.

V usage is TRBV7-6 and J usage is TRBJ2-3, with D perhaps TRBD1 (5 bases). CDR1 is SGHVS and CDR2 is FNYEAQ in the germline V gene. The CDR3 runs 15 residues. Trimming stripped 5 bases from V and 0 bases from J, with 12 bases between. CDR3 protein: CASSLRGQSTDTQYF. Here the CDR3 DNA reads TGTGCCAGCAGCCTTCGAGGACAAAGCACAGATACGCAGTATTTT.

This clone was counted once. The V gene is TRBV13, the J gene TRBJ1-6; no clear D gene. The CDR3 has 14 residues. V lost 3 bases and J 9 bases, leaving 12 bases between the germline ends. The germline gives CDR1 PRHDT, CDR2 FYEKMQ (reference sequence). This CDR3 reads CASSFSGLSSPLHF. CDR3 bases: TGTGCCAGCAGCTTCTCGGGTTTAAGTTCACCCCTCCACTTT.

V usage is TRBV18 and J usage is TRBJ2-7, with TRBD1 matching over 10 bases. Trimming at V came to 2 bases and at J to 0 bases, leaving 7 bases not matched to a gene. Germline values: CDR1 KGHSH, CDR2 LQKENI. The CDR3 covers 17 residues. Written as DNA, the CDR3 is TGTGCCAGCTCACCAGGGACAGGGGCCCCATTCTCCTACGAGCAGTACTTC. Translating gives CASSPGTGAPFSYEQYF.

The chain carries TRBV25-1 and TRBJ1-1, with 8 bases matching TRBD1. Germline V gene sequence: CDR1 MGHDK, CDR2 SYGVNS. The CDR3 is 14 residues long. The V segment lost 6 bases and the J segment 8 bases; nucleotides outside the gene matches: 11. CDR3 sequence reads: CASRVGGTGREAFF. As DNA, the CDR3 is TGTGCCAGCAGGGTGGGGGGGACAGGTCGAGAAGCTTTCTTT.

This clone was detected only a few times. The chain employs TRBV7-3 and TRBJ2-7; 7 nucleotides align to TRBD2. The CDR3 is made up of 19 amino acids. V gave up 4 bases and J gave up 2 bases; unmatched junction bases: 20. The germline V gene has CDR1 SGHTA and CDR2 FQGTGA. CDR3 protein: CASSSAGASVLGGTYEQYF. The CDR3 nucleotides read TGTGCCAGCAGCTCGGCGGGAGCTTCGGTATTGGGAGGGACCTACGAGCAGTACTTC.

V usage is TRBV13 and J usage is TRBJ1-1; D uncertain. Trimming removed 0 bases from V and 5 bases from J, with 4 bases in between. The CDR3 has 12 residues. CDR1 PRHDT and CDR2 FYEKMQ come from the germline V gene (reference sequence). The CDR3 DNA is TGTGCCAGCAGCTTAGGTGAGACTGAAGCTTTCTTT. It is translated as CASSLGETEAFF.